A selection of T cell receptor beta chains follows, all from one sample in a study of cytomegalovirus exposure and HLA in healthy donors. Only in-frame clones appear in the TCRdb table, and some are missing; sequencing was by immunoSEQ multiplex PCR. In the table there are under 200,000 clones, around 80% of which are singletons. The sequencing sample was made of PBMCs. These receptors came from a male donor in good health and CMV-seropositive. The CDR3 runs from the conserved cysteine through the conserved F or W. The order of the fields is V gene, clone size, CDR3 length, J gene, D gene, CDR3 protein, CDR3 DNA. The D gene is left open where the match is weak. Only some rows state a clone size, as once, few, many or a class for expanded clones.

>TRBV7-9|-|13|TRBJ1-2|-
CASSTLGSDGYTF
TGTGCCAGCAGTACCCTGGGGAGTGATGGCTACACCTTC
>TRBV5-5|-|14|TRBJ2-2|-
CASSLGGGTGELFF
TGTGCCAGCAGCTTAGGCGGTGGGACCGGGGAGCTGTTTTTT
>TRBV28|few|13|TRBJ1-1|TRBD1
CASSQTGFTEAFF
TGTGCCAGCAGCCAGACAGGGTTCACTGAAGCTTTCTTT
>TRBV10-3|once|15|TRBJ1-4|-
CAISAVRTTNEKLFF
TGTGCCATCAGTGCAGTCAGAACAACTAATGAAAAACTGTTTTTT
>TRBV4-1|-|15|TRBJ1-1|-
CASSPEQGRDTEAFF
TGCGCCAGCAGCCCCGAACAGGGAAGGGACACTGAAGCTTTCTTT
>TRBV7-9|-|15|TRBJ2-7|TRBD1
CASSGGQGSSYEQYF
TGTGCCAGCAGCGGGGGACAGGGCAGCTCCTACGAGCAGTACTTC
>TRBV7-9|-|15|TRBJ1-5|-
CASSLGRQPNQPQHF
TGTGCCAGCAGCTTAGGCCGACAGCCCAATCAGCCCCAGCATTTT
>TRBV27|-|14|TRBJ2-1|TRBD2
CASRPGGSYNEQFF
TGTGCCAGCAGGCCGGGAGGGTCCTACAATGAGCAGTTCTTC
>TRBV29-1|-|14|TRBJ2-1|TRBD2
CSVGAGAAYNEQFF
TGCAGCGTTGGGGCGGGAGCGGCCTACAATGAGCAGTTCTTC
>TRBV6-5|-|13|TRBJ2-7|-
CASRPQGFREQYF
TGTGCCAGCAGGCCCCAGGGGTTCCGCGAGCAGTACTTC
>TRBV27|-|13|TRBJ1-2|-
CASSLVGGTGYTF
TGTGCCAGCAGTTTGGTGGGGGGGACGGGCTACACCTTC
>TRBV30|once|14|TRBJ2-3|TRBD2
CAWTQPGGTDTQYF
TGTGCCTGGACTCAGCCGGGAGGGACAGATACGCAGTATTTT
>TRBV28|-|14|TRBJ2-1|-
CASSRRSSYNEQFF
TGTGCCAGCAGTCGCCGGAGCTCCTACAATGAGCAGTTCTTC
>TRBV11-3|-|15|TRBJ2-7|-
CASSLDQGLNLEQYF
TGTGCCAGCAGCTTAGATCAGGGGCTTAACCTCGAGCAGTACTTC
>TRBV9|-|15|TRBJ2-7|-
CASSVEQGRSYEQYF
TGTGCCAGCAGCGTAGAACAGGGTCGGTCCTACGAGCAGTACTTC
>TRBV29-1|-|12|TRBJ2-3|-
CSVGAREDTQYF
TGCAGCGTTGGGGCTCGGGAAGATACGCAGTATTTT
>TRBV5-1|few|14|TRBJ2-1|TRBD1
CASSGGTGNNEQFF
TGCGCCAGCAGCGGGGGGACAGGGAACAATGAGCAGTTCTTC
>TRBV5-1|once|14|TRBJ2-1|-
CASSSLGVWDEQFF
TGCGCCAGCAGCTCCCTAGGAGTTTGGGATGAGCAGTTCTTC
>TRBV9|-|15|TRBJ2-1|TRBD1
CASSPAFRGYNEQFF
TGTGCCAGCAGCCCTGCCTTCAGGGGGTACAATGAGCAGTTCTTC
>TRBV7-9|-|16|TRBJ1-5|TRBD1
CSSSFYADREDQPQHF
TGTTCCAGCAGCTTTTACGCGGACAGGGAGGATCAGCCCCAGCATTTT
>TRBV20-1|-|11|TRBJ1-4|TRBD1
CSAKLRQGLFF
TGCAGTGCCAAGCTCCGACAGGGACTGTTTTTT
>TRBV7-9|medium-sized|15|TRBJ2-7|TRBD1
CASSPGQGASYEQYF
TGTGCCAGCAGCCCGGGACAGGGGGCGTCCTACGAGCAGTACTTC
>TRBV10-1|-|18|TRBJ1-1|TRBD1
CASSESGTGGNVNTEAFF
TGCGCCAGCAGTGAGTCGGGAACAGGGGGCAATGTGAACACTGAAGCTTTCTTT
>TRBV30|once|15|TRBJ1-6|-
CAWSGHRTKGSPLHF
TGTGCCTGGAGTGGTCATAGGACAAAAGGTTCACCCCTCCACTTT
>TRBV18|-|15|TRBJ1-5|-
CASSPLRGNNQPQHF
TGTGCCAGCTCACCCCTCCGCGGCAACAATCAGCCCCAGCATTTT
>TRBV7-2|-|15|TRBJ2-7|TRBD1
CASRVDRESTYEQYF
TGTGCCAGCAGAGTTGACAGGGAATCTACCTACGAGCAGTACTTC
>TRBV5-4|-|15|TRBJ1-6|TRBD1
CASNHRGLNNSPLHF
TGTGCCAGCAACCACAGGGGGCTAAATAATTCACCCCTCCACTTT
>TRBV11-2|-|13|TRBJ2-5|-
CASSLSLAETQYF
TGTGCCAGCAGCTTAAGCCTAGCGGAGACCCAGTACTTC
>TRBV6-5|-|15|TRBJ2-1|-
CASSYATGVGNEQFF
TGTGCCAGCAGTTACGCTACCGGAGTAGGCAATGAGCAGTTCTTC
>TRBV11-3|-|15|TRBJ2-7|TRBD2
CASSPRTRSGLEQYF
TGTGCCAGCAGCCCTCGGACTAGAAGCGGGCTCGAGCAGTACTTC
>TRBV25-1|-|12|TRBJ1-1|-
CASSEMQAGAFF
TGTGCCAGCAGTGAAATGCAGGCTGGGGCTTTCTTT
>TRBV28|-|15|TRBJ2-4|-
CASSLPSPSTGSRYF
TGTGCCAGCAGTTTACCCTCCCCGTCGACAGGCTCTCGGTACTTC
>TRBV10-3|few|15|TRBJ1-5|-
CAISESGGGNQPQHF
TGTGCCATCAGTGAGTCGGGGGGAGGCAATCAGCCCCAGCATTTT
>TRBV7-2|-|12|TRBJ2-7|-
CASSLITREQYF
TGTGCCAGCAGCTTAATTACTCGGGAGCAGTACTTC
>TRBV6-4|-|13|TRBJ2-3|TRBD2
CASSTSGTDTQYF
TGTGCCAGCAGCACTAGCGGCACAGATACGCAGTATTTT
>TRBV6-1|-|12|TRBJ1-1|-
CASSEAQAEAFF
TGTGCCAGCAGTGAAGCGCAGGCAGAAGCTTTCTTT
>TRBV5-1|-|14|TRBJ1-2|TRBD1
CASSLRTGGDGYTF
TGCGCCAGCAGCCTCCGGACAGGGGGCGATGGCTACACCTTC
>TRBV29-1|-|13|TRBJ2-7|TRBD2
CSVSGLSSYEQYF
TGCAGCGTTTCGGGACTAAGCTCCTACGAGCAGTACTTC
>TRBV28|-|15|TRBJ2-1|TRBD2
CASSPRTSGSNEQFF
TGTGCCAGCAGTCCCCGGACTAGCGGGAGCAATGAGCAGTTCTTC
>TRBV14|-|18|TRBJ2-5|TRBD2
CASSQAASGRGNRETQYF
TGTGCCAGCAGCCAAGCGGCTAGCGGGAGGGGAAATAGAGAGACCCAGTACTTC